These 13 T cell receptor beta chains were all obtained from the same sample, sequenced in a study of monozygotic twins with inflammatory bowel disease. From the 5' RACE reads, TCRdb lists one entry per CDR3 protein and no DNA. The sample includes roughly 200,000 distinct CDR3 sequences. Sequenced sample: blood. These receptors were taken from a human donor with ulcerative colitis or Crohn's disease, or a healthy co-twin of an affected twin (not recorded which).

This chain connects TRBV20-1 to TRBJ1-5; the D gene TCRdb calls, TRBD1, cannot be checked with no DNA. Germline CDR1 reads DFQATT; CDR2 reads SNEGSKA (reference sequence). The CDR3 is 14 amino acids. The CDR3 protein is CSARGDSTNQPQHF.

CDR3 loop: CASSLGGPSDTQYF. The chain uses TRBV7-3 and TRBJ2-3; TCRdb outputs TRBD2, but without DNA this stays unchecked. CDR1 SGHTA and CDR2 FQGTGA come from the germline V gene. The CDR3 loop spans 14 amino acids. Looking up the rest from reference TRBV7-3 and TRBJ2-3 gives the full variable domain: GAGVSQTPSNKVTEKGKYVELRCDPISGHTALYWYRQSLGQGPEFLIYFQGTGAADDSGLPNDRFFAVRPEGSVSTLKIQRTERGDSAVYLCASSLGGPSDTQYFGPGTRLTVL.

This rearrangement joins TRBV5-5 to TRBJ2-1. The CDR3 totals 13 residues. Germline V lookup: CDR1 SGHKS, CDR2 YYEKEE (reference sequence). The CDR3 sequence is CASSLAYPTEQFF.

This chain uses TRBV7-9 with TRBJ2-1; with no DNA, the TCRdb D assignment of TRBD1 cannot be verified. CDR1 and CDR2 (germline): SEHNR, FQNEAQ (reference sequence). The CDR3 has 15 amino acids. This CDR3 reads CASRHGTDPYNEQFF.

The chain links TRBV6-6 to TRBJ1-1; the TRBD1 assignment by TCRdb is unverifiable without DNA. The CDR3 has 14 amino acids. Per germline, CDR1 MNHNY and CDR2 SVGAGI (reference sequence). The CDR3 reads CASSYSGGGTEAFF.

The chain links TRBV5-4 to TRBJ2-4. The CDR3 extends over 18 amino acids. CDR1 and CDR2 from the germline V gene are SGHNT and YYREEE (reference sequence). The CDR3 loop is CASSLGQGNSRAKNIQYF.

This chain connects TRBV6-5 to TRBJ2-2. This CDR3 is 13 amino acids long. Germline V gene sequence: CDR1 MNHEY, CDR2 SVGAGI. This chain's CDR3 is CASSYSNTGELFF.

The V call is TRBV11-2, the J call TRBJ2-1; TCRdb's D call of TRBD1 is untestable without DNA. CDR1 is SGHAT, CDR2 FQNNGV, per germline. CDR3 size: 16 residues. The CDR3 loop is CASSLYGGQSYNEQFF.

V is TRBV12-3 or TRBV12-4 and J is TRBJ2-3. The CDR3 has 15 amino acids. CDR3 in amino acids: CASSFELSSTDTQYF.

CDR3 region: CASSLGFGQLQHF. The chain combines TRBV5-1 with TRBJ1-5. Looked up from germline, CDR1 is SGHRS and CDR2 is YFSETQ. The CDR3 is made up of 13 amino acids.

The rearrangement joins TRBV19 to TRBJ1-1; TCRdb outputs TRBD1, but without DNA this stays unchecked. Germline V gene lookup returns CDR1 LNHDA and CDR2 SQIVND (reference sequence). This CDR3 region has 16 residues. The CDR3 protein is CASSTTGGLMNTEAFF.

This chain links TRBV20-1 with TRBJ1-1; TCRdb's D call of TRBD1 is untestable without DNA. In germline, CDR1 is DFQATT, CDR2 SNEGSKA (reference sequence). The CDR3 spans 12 residues. CDR3 sequence: CSARGVGTEAFF.

This chain uses TRBV18 with TRBJ1-1; TCRdb indicates TRBD1, and absent DNA this call remains unverified. The CDR3 covers 12 residues. The germline V gene has CDR1 KGHSH and CDR2 LQKENI. CDR3 sequence reads: CASSPRTDEAFF.